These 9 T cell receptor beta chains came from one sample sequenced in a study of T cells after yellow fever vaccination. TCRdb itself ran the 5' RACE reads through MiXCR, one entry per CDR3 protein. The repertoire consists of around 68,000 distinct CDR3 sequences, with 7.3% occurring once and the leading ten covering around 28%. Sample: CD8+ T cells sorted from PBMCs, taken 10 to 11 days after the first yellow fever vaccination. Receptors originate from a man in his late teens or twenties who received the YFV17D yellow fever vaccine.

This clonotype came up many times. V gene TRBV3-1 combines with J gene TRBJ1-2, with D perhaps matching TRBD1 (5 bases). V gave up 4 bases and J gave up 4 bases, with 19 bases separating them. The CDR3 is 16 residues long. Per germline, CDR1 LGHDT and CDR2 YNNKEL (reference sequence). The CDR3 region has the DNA TGTGCCAGCAGCCTAACGAAAAGGACACTAACCTATGGCTACACCTTC. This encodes CASSLTKRTLTYGYTF.

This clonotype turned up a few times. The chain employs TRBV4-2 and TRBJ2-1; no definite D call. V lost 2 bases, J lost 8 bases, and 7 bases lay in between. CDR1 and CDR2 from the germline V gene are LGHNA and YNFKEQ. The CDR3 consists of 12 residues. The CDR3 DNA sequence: TGTGCCAGCAGCCAAAGGACCGATGAGCAGTTCTTC. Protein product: CASSQRTDEQFF.

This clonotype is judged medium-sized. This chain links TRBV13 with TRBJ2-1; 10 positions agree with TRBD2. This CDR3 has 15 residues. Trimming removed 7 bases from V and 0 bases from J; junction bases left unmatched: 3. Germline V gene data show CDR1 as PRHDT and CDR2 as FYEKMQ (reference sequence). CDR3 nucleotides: TGTGCCAGCACTGAGCGGGGGGGCTCCTACAATGAGCAGTTCTTC. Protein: CASTERGGSYNEQFF.

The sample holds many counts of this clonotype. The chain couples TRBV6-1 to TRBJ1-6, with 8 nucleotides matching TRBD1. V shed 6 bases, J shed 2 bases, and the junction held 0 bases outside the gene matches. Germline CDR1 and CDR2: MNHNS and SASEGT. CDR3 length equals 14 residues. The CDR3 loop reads CASRDRAYNSPLHF. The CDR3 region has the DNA TGTGCCAGCAGGGACAGGGCCTATAATTCACCCCTCCACTTT.

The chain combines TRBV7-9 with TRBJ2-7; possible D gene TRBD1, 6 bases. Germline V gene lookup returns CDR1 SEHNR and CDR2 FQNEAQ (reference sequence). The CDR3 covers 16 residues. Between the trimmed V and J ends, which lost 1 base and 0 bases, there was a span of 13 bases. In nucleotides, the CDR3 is TGTGCCAGCAGCTTAGGCCCAGGGGCGGACTCCTACGAGCAGTACTTC. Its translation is CASSLGPGADSYEQYF.

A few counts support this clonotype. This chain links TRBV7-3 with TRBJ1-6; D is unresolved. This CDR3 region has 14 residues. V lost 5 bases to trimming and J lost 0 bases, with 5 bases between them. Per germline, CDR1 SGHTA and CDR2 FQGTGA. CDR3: CASSLSSYNSPLHF. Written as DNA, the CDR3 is TGTGCCAGCAGCCTGAGCTCCTATAATTCACCCCTCCACTTT.

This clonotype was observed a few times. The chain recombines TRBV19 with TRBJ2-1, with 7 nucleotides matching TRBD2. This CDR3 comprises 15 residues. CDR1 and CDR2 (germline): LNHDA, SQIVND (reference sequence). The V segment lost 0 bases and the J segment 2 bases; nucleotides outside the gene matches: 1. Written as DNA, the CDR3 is TGTGCCAGTAGTATAGAGGCGGGAGCCTACAATGAGCAGTTCTTC. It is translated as CASSIEAGAYNEQFF.

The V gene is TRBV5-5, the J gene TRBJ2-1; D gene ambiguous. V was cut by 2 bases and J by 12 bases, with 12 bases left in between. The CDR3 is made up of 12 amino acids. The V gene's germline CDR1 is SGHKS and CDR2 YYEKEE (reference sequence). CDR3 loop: CASSFLSELQFF. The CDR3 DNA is TGTGCCAGCAGCTTTCTATCCGAGCTGCAGTTCTTC.

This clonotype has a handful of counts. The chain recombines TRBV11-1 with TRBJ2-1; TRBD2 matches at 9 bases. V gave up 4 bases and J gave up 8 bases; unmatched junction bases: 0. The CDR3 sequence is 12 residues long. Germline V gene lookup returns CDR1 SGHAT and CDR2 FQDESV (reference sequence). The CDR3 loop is CASSSSGDEQFF. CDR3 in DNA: TGTGCCAGCAGCTCTAGCGGGGATGAGCAGTTCTTC.